One TCR beta chain is described in this entry. This sample also contains other DNA sequences that code for the same CDR3. The data are from a study of blood T cell repertoires in COVID-19. About the study: COVID-19 samples from acute and convalescent phases originated in the United States, Italy and Spain. PBMCs, B-cell-depleted T cells, or T cells provided the cDNA or gDNA that made up the material.

The protocol was immunoSEQ multiplex PCR, while the TCRdb copy is restricted to in-frame clones and leaves out a portion. Of about 36,000 clones in the sample, around 80% were seen once. Germline lookup yields CDR1 LNHDA and CDR2 SQIVND (reference sequence). The CDR3 covers 14 residues. J gave up 0 bases and V 5 bases, and 3 bases lay outside the gene matches. The rearrangement joins TRBV19 to TRBJ2-7; 8 bases fit TRBD2. This TCR came from a man aged 60-69 years with acute or convalescent COVID-19. Sequencing was performed on peripheral blood. DNA for the CDR3: TGTGCCAGTAGTGCTAGCGGGTCCTCCTACGAGCAGTACTTC. Translated, it gives CASSASGSSYEQYF.